In its sample, the clone carrying this TCR beta chain was seen once. Its target is unknown. Here immunoSEQ multiplex PCR was the method, and the copy in TCRdb shows in-frame clones only, minus some. The sample contains approximately 480,000 clones, 87% of which appear only once. As for treatment: roughly 18 received Ad26.COV2.S at low or high dose, single or two shots; several received placebo; per-sample allocation not given. Sampling happened 63 days after the first vaccine or placebo injection. The record originates from a study of Ad26.COV2.S vaccination and SARS-CoV-2 variants. Study-wide results and caveats: People given the vaccine had a wider spike-specific TCR breadth than placebo recipients did.

The ends were cut back, 5 bases at V and 0 bases at J, with 7 bases in the middle. The CDR3 is 14 amino acids. Germline loops: CDR1 MNHEY, CDR2 SVGEGT. Sequences were derived from peripheral blood, sampled in a trial of Ad26.COV2.S vaccine versus placebo. This clonotype was sampled from a person between 18 and 59 years old who received the Ad26.COV2.S COVID-19 vaccine or a placebo. This rearrangement joins TRBV6-2 or TRBV6-3 to TRBJ2-2, with D possibly being TRBD2 (6 bases). The CDR3 here is CASSSGSNTGELFF. CDR3 in DNA: TGTGCCAGCAGTAGCGGGTCGAACACCGGGGAGCTGTTTTTT.